Each of the 24 T cell receptor beta chains below was sequenced from the same sample in a study of cytomegalovirus exposure and HLA in healthy donors. A multiplex PCR was run with 60 Vbeta primers and 13 Jbeta primers. Produced via immunoSEQ multiplex PCR; TCRdb's table is partial and in-frame only. The table includes about 130,000 clones, 75% to 90% detected once. What was sequenced was PBMCs. Receptors originate from a man aged 25 to 40 in good health and CMV-seropositive.

The chain carries TRBV27 and TRBJ1-2; 9 bases map to TRBD1. V was pared by 5 bases and J by 2 bases, with 12 bases of the junction left unmatched. The length of the CDR3 is 17 residues. CDR1 is MNHEY, CDR2 SMNVEV, per germline (reference sequence). The CDR3 protein is CASSLLSGTGNNYGYTF. For the CDR3, the DNA is TGTGCCAGCAGTCTACTCTCGGGGACAGGGAACAACTATGGCTACACCTTC.

The V gene is TRBV5-1, the J gene TRBJ1-1; 10 bases map to TRBD1. The CDR3 covers 18 residues. V lost 1 base and J lost 5; bases outside the gene matches: 14. CDR1 and CDR2 (germline): SGHRS, YFSETQ. CDR3 residues: CASSLLGQGIGVGTEAFF. As DNA, the CDR3 is TGCGCCAGCAGCTTGCTGGGACAGGGGATTGGAGTGGGGACTGAAGCTTTCTTT.

This chain links TRBV27 with TRBJ2-7; a weak D match, TRBD1 (5 bases). In germline, CDR1 is MNHEY, CDR2 SMNVEV (reference sequence). V was clipped by 5 bases and J by 3 bases, with 14 bases between them. The CDR3 extends over 14 amino acids. This CDR3 is CASSTITGVYEQYF. CDR3 in DNA: TGTGCCAGCAGTACTATTACAGGAGTCTACGAGCAGTACTTC.

This sequence joins TRBV5-1 and TRBJ1-1; D not resolved. V lost 4 bases and J lost 11, with 18 bases in between. The CDR3 is made up of 13 amino acids. Per the germline V gene, CDR1 is SGHRS and CDR2 is YFSETQ. The CDR3 DNA is TGCGCCAGCAGCCACAGCATGGGCGTCTTGGCTTTCTTT. Its protein product is CASSHSMGVLAFF. Variable domain in full (rest from reference TRBV5-1 and TRBJ1-1): KAGVTQTPRYLIKTRGQQVTLSCSPISGHRSVSWYQQTPGQGLQFLFEYFSETQRNKGNFPGRFSGRQFSNSRSEMNVSTLELGDSALYLCASSHSMGVLAFFGQGTRLTVV.

The gene calls are TRBV28 and TRBJ1-6, with D possibly being TRBD1 (5 bases). The CDR3 has 17 residues. Germline V lookup: CDR1 MDHEN, CDR2 SYDVKM. V was cut by 4 bases and J by 0 bases, with 13 bases left in between. Here the CDR3 DNA reads TGTGCCAGCAGTTGGGAACAGGAGAGCTCCTATAATTCACCCCTCCACTTT. Translated, it gives CASSWEQESSYNSPLHF.

This chain connects TRBV9 to TRBJ1-4; 8 nucleotides align to TRBD1. Germline CDR1 reads SGDLS; CDR2 reads YYNGEE. Germline trimming cut 3 bases from V and 6 bases from J; bases unmatched to any gene: 7. This CDR3 region has 15 residues. For the CDR3, the DNA is TGTGCCAGCAGCGGAACCTCAGGGGGCTATGAAAAACTGTTTTTT. Protein: CASSGTSGGYEKLFF.

This clone occurred a few times. J is TRBJ1-1 and V is TRBV14; D gene ambiguous. V lost 2 bases and J 1 base, leaving 11 bases between the germline ends. CDR3 length equals 15 residues. Per the germline V gene, CDR1 is SGHDN and CDR2 is FVKESK. Written as DNA, the CDR3 is TGTGCCAGCAGCCAATTATCTTCTACGAACACTGAAGCTTTCTTT. Its protein is CASSQLSSTNTEAFF.

The chain links TRBV18 to TRBJ1-1, with a tentative D call TRBD1 (6 bases). V was cut by 5 bases and J by 4 bases, with 20 bases left in between. The CDR3 consists of 16 residues. Germline assignment: CDR1 KGHSH and CDR2 LQKENI. CDR3 amino acids: CASSDSTGAQGTEAFF. CDR3 DNA sequence: TGTGCCAGCTCAGACTCGACAGGCGCTCAGGGCACTGAAGCTTTCTTT.

Here the CDR3 reads CASSRRQGGNVETQYF. The CDR3 coding sequence is TGCGCCAGCAGCCGAAGACAGGGGGGAAATGTAGAGACCCAGTACTTC. The chain combines TRBV5-1 with TRBJ2-5, with 9 bases matching TRBD1. The CDR3 runs to 16 residues. The ends lost 4 bases at V and 4 bases at J; junction bases unmatched: 11. Germline CDR1 SGHRS, CDR2 YFSETQ.

This chain joins TRBV5-1 and TRBJ2-1, with TRBD2 as a possible D gene (6 bases). The CDR3 length is 13 residues. The V end was cut by 1 base, the J end by 9 bases, with 11 bases between. Germline V gene sequence: CDR1 SGHRS, CDR2 YFSETQ. The CDR3 DNA follows: TGCGCCAGCAGCTTGAGGGAGGCCACTGAGCAGTTCTTC. Translated: CASSLREATEQFF.

J is TRBJ2-3 and V is TRBV19; perhaps TRBD1 as D (5 bases). Trimming shortened V by 7 bases and J by 1 base, and 12 bases separated the two germline ends. The CDR3 is 14 amino acids. Germline V gene lookup returns CDR1 LNHDA and CDR2 SQIVND (reference sequence). The CDR3 coding sequence is TGTGCCAGTAATAAGGGGTGGGGCACAGATACGCAGTATTTT. Its translation: CASNKGWGTDTQYF.

The rearrangement uses TRBV6-5 and TRBJ1-2, with 7 bases aligning to TRBD1. V lost 2 bases and J lost 8; bases outside the gene matches: 2. The CDR3 sequence is 12 residues long. In germline, CDR1 is MNHEY, CDR2 SVGAGI. Here the CDR3 DNA reads TGTGCCAGCAGTTACCCAGGGGGAGGCTACACCTTC. Encoded protein: CASSYPGGGYTF.

The V and J genes are TRBV6-6 and TRBJ2-5; D gene uncertain. The better agreement between TRBJ2-7 and the DNA end casts doubt on the J call. The germline V gene encodes CDR1 MNHNY and CDR2 SVGAGI (reference sequence). The CDR3 covers 14 residues. The CDR3 coding sequence is TGTGCCAGCAGTTACATATACTCCTCCTACGAGCAGTACTTC. It translates to CASSYIYSSYEQYF.

The chain recombines TRBV11-3 with TRBJ2-1; D is uncertain. CDR3 length equals 11 residues. CDR1 and CDR2 (germline): SGHNT, YENEEA. Trimming pared 4 bases from V and 10 bases from J, leaving 8 bases between. CDR3 sequence: CASSYGGEQFF. Written as DNA, the CDR3 is TGTGCCAGCAGCTACGGCGGCGAGCAGTTCTTC. Looking up the rest from reference TRBV11-3 and TRBJ2-1 gives the full variable domain: EAGVVQSPRYKIIEKKQPVAFWCNPISGHNTLYWYLQNLGQGPELLIRYENEEAVDDSQLPKDRFSAERLKGVDSTLKIQPAELGDSAVYLCASSYGGEQFFGPGTRLTVL.

The chain links TRBV5-4 to TRBJ2-5; TRBD1 matches at 10 bases. CDR3 length: 16 amino acids. The junction had 7 bases not matched to a gene; V was cut back by 0 bases and J by 5 bases. CDR1 and CDR2 (germline): SGHNT, YYREEE (reference sequence). DNA of the CDR3: TGTGCCAGCAGCTTGGGGCGACAGGGGGCCTCGGAGACCCAGTACTTC. Amino acid sequence: CASSLGRQGASETQYF. The whole variable domain, filled in from reference TRBV5-4 and TRBJ2-5, reads ETGVTQSPTHLIKTRGQQVTLRCSSQSGHNTVSWYQQALGQGPQFIFQYYREEENGRGNFPPRFSGLQFPNYSSELNVNALELDDSALYLCASSLGRQGASETQYFGPGTRLLVL.

The chain joins TRBV19 to TRBJ2-2; 7 bases fit TRBD1. Germline V gene lookup returns CDR1 LNHDA and CDR2 SQIVND (reference sequence). The CDR3 is 16 amino acids. The V gene end was trimmed by 7 bases and the J gene end by 2 bases; junction bases not matched to a gene: 10. CDR3 protein: CASTESGTVNTGELFF. The CDR3 DNA reads TGTGCCAGTACCGAATCCGGGACAGTAAACACCGGGGAGCTGTTTTTT. Full variable domain (rest looked up from reference TRBV19 and TRBJ2-2): DGGITQSPKYLFRKEGQNVTLSCEQNLNHDAMYWYRQDPGQGLRLIYYSQIVNDFQKGDIAEGYSVSREKKESFPLTVTSAQKNPTAFYLCASTESGTVNTGELFFGEGSRLTVL.

The CDR3: CASRLDRTTDTQYF. CDR3 coding DNA: TGCGCCAGCAGGCTGGACAGGACCACAGATACGCAGTATTTT. The chain employs TRBV10-1 and TRBJ2-3; 7 bases align to TRBD1. J lost 2 bases, V lost 6 bases, and 5 bases had no gene match. This CDR3 contains 14 residues. Germline values: CDR1 WNHNN, CDR2 SYGVQD (reference sequence).

The chain has TRBV5-6 and TRBJ1-5; the D is unclear. Trimming took off 0 bases at V and 9 bases at J, with 10 bases between the two ends. Germline loops: CDR1 SGHDT, CDR2 YYEEEE. This CDR3 contains 13 residues. In DNA form, the CDR3 reads TGTGCCAGCAGCTTGGGGGCAGGTCGGCCCCAGCATTTT. Protein: CASSLGAGRPQHF.

The CDR3 loop reads CASSQVNSPLHF. The CDR3 DNA follows: TGTGCCAGCAGTCAGGTCAATTCACCCCTCCACTTT. This rearrangement joins TRBV6-1 to TRBJ1-6; D is uncertain. Trimming shortened V by 5 bases and J by 7 bases, and 6 bases separated the two germline ends. CDR3 length: 12 amino acids. Germline CDR1 reads MNHNS; CDR2 reads SASEGT.

This clone was seen only a few times. The chain couples TRBV5-1 to TRBJ1-1; D remains unclear. V gave up 0 bases and J gave up 8 bases, with 17 bases separating them. Germline V gene lookup returns CDR1 SGHRS and CDR2 YFSETQ. CDR3 size: 15 residues. The CDR3 spells CASSLAPLGSHEAFF. DNA of the CDR3: TGCGCCAGCAGCTTGGCCCCCCTGGGCAGCCACGAAGCTTTCTTT. Full variable domain (remainder filled in from reference TRBV5-1 and TRBJ1-1): KAGVTQTPRYLIKTRGQQVTLSCSPISGHRSVSWYQQTPGQGLQFLFEYFSETQRNKGNFPGRFSGRQFSNSRSEMNVSTLELGDSALYLCASSLAPLGSHEAFFGQGTRLTVV.

The V call is TRBV2, the J call TRBJ1-2; 7 positions match TRBD1. Per germline, CDR1 SNHLY and CDR2 FYNNEI. The ends lost 6 bases at V and 4 bases at J; junction bases unmatched: 8. The CDR3 runs 14 residues. DNA for the CDR3: TGTGCCAGCAGAGGGGGACAGACCTTCTATGGCTACACCTTC. Protein: CASRGGQTFYGYTF.

The chain links TRBV4-1 to TRBJ1-4, with D perhaps matching TRBD1 (5 bases). Per germline, CDR1 MGHRA and CDR2 YSYEKL. This CDR3 is built from 20 residues. V was cut by 0 bases and J by 6 bases, with 26 bases left in between. Here the CDR3 reads CASSQEIVLRRGKLYEKLFF. The CDR3 DNA reads TGCGCCAGCAGCCAAGAAATCGTGTTAAGAAGGGGAAAATTATATGAAAAACTGTTTTTT.

V and J are TRBV7-2 and TRBJ2-1; weak D call: TRBD1 (5 bases). V dropped 2 bases and J dropped 2 bases, with 10 bases sitting between them. CDR3 length equals 15 residues. From germline, CDR1 is SGHTA and CDR2 FQGNSA. CDR3 coding DNA: TGTGCCAGCAGCTTAAATCACAGGACCTACAATGAGCAGTTCTTC. Translating gives CASSLNHRTYNEQFF. The variable domain in full, with the rest retrieved from reference TRBV7-2 and TRBJ2-1, is GAGVSQSPSNKVTEKGKDVELRCDPISGHTALYWYRQSLGQGLEFLIYFQGNSAPDKSGLPSDRFSAERTGGSVSTLTIQRTQQEDSAVYLCASSLNHRTYNEQFFGPGTRLTVL.

In this sample, this clone turned up a few times. The chain carries TRBV10-3 and TRBJ1-1, with no clear D. CDR3 size: 15 residues. In germline, CDR1 is ENHRY, CDR2 SYGVKD. The V and J ends lost 0 bases and 6 bases respectively, with 14 bases between them. As DNA, the CDR3 is TGTGCCATCAGTGAGTCCGCCCGGGAAATCGCTGAAGCTTTCTTT. Amino acids: CAISESAREIAEAFF.